Listed below are T cell receptor beta chains from one sample, sequenced in a study of read filtering for tumor transcriptome and immune sequencing. TCRdb itself ran the reads through MiXCR, one entry per CDR3 protein. The data show tens of thousands of distinct CDR3 sequences, with more than 10% seen just once and less than 15% held by the top ten. Sequences were obtained from a population of CD138-negative cells sorted from bone marrow. The receptors stem from a donor at least 40 years old with multiple myeloma. Both conserved end residues are part of each CDR3. The order of the fields is clone size, D gene, V gene, J gene, CDR3 DNA, CDR3 protein. The D gene is left open where the match is weak. Clone size, where shown, is once, few, many, or a class for clones that have expanded.

>medium-sized|.|TRBV29-1|TRBJ2-1
TGCAGCGTTGAAGATCTTGAGGGTTACAATGAGCAGTTCTTC
CSVEDLEGYNEQFF
>many|.|TRBV9|TRBJ2-2
TGTGCCAGCAGCGTAGGGGGCGCGAACACCGGGGAGCTGTTTTTT
CASSVGGANTGELFF
>medium-sized|TRBD1|TRBV7-3|TRBJ2-1
TGTGCCAGCAGCTTAACGTCGGACAGGGGGCTGAATGAGCAGTTCTTC
CASSLTSDRGLNEQFF
>many|TRBD2|TRBV7-2|TRBJ2-3
TGTGCCAGCAGCCCAACGGGACTAGCGGGAACCCCATCAGATACGCAGTATTTT
CASSPTGLAGTPSDTQYF
>many|.|TRBV11-2|TRBJ1-1
TGTGCCAGCAGCTATATTCCGAACACTGAAGCTTTCTTT
CASSYIPNTEAFF
>many|TRBD2|TRBV4-1|TRBJ2-2
TGCGCCAGCAGCGCCTGGACTAGCGACACCGGGGAGCTGTTTTTT
CASSAWTSDTGELFF
>many|TRBD2|TRBV5-1|TRBJ2-1
TGCGCCAGCAGCTTGGGCCTAGCGGGAGCTTACAATGAGCAGTTCTTC
CASSLGLAGAYNEQFF
>many|.|TRBV20-1|TRBJ2-7
TGCAGTGCGTCCGGGGTATACGAGCAGTACTTC
CSASGVYEQYF
>many|TRBD2|TRBV6-2/TRBV6-3|TRBJ2-1
TGTGCCAGCAGTTACTCGGTCACTAGCGGGGCCTCCTACAATGAGCAGTTCTTC
CASSYSVTSGASYNEQFF
>few|.|TRBV28|TRBJ2-1
TGTGCCAGCAGTTTGTCGGGGACGGACAATGAGCAGTTCTTC
CASSLSGTDNEQFF
>many|.|TRBV5-6|TRBJ1-1
TGTGCCAGCAGCCTGGACAGCGCAGCTGAAGCTTTCTTT
CASSLDSAAEAFF
>few|.|TRBV19|TRBJ2-2
TGTGCCAGTAATGTTGGACGTTCATCCGGGGAGCTGTTTTTT
CASNVGRSSGELFF
>many|TRBD2|TRBV20-1|TRBJ2-6
TGCAGTGTCCCGACCGCGACTCTAGCGGGAGGCGTCTTGCCTGGGGCCAACGTCCTGACTTTC
CSVPTATLAGGVLPGANVLTF
>many|.|TRBV12-3/TRBV12-4|TRBJ2-5
TGTGCCAGCAGTCTTGGGGGGTGGAGACAAGAGACCCAGTACTTC
CASSLGGWRQETQYF
>many|.|TRBV5-1|TRBJ1-2
TGCGCCAGCAGCCAAGAGGAAGGGGTTCGCTATGGCTACACCTTC
CASSQEEGVRYGYTF
>many|.|TRBV20-1|TRBJ2-3
TGCAGTGCTACGGGACCTTCTAGCACAGATACGCAGTATTTT
CSATGPSSTDTQYF
>.|.|TRBV20-1|TRBJ2-5
TGCAGTGCTAGAGATCCGATTGACACACAAGAGACCCAGTACTTC
CSARDPIDTQETQYF
>many|.|TRBV27|TRBJ1-1
TGTGCCAGCAGTTCGGGGGGGTTTGTGAACACTGAAGCTTTCTTT
CASSSGGFVNTEAFF
>many|.|TRBV7-2|TRBJ2-1
TGTGCCAGCAGCCTTCACCGGAGCTCCTACAATGAGCAGTTCTTC
CASSLHRSSYNEQFF
>.|TRBD1|TRBV18|TRBJ1-1
TGTGCCAGCTCTCCAAACAGGGGTCTCAGCGCTGAAGCTTTCTTT
CASSPNRGLSAEAFF
>many|TRBD1|TRBV29-1|TRBJ2-1
TGCAGCGTTTCCGACAGGGGGCGAGACAATGAGCAGTTCTTC
CSVSDRGRDNEQFF
>many|TRBD1|TRBV4-3|TRBJ2-7
TGCGCCAGCAGTCCTCAAGGGACAGGGTCCTACGAGCAGTACTTC
CASSPQGTGSYEQYF
>many|TRBD2|TRBV7-9|TRBJ2-1
TGTGCCAGCAGCTCCCGACTAGCGGGAGTTTATGAGCAGTTCTTC
CASSSRLAGVYEQFF
>many|TRBD2|TRBV19|TRBJ2-1
TGTGCCAGTAGTCGCCCAGCGGGAGTTGTGAACTCCTACAATGAGCAGTTCTTC
CASSRPAGVVNSYNEQFF
>many|.|TRBV10-3|TRBJ2-1
TGTGCCATCAGTGAGTCAAGGGGGAGTCCCTACAATGAGCAGTTCTTC
CAISESRGSPYNEQFF
>many|TRBD1|TRBV10-2|TRBJ2-7
TGCGCCAGCAGTGGCCAGGGGGCCTACGAGCAGTACTTC
CASSGQGAYEQYF
>many|.|TRBV7-3|TRBJ2-6
TGTGCCAGCAGCATGGACTCTTCTGGGGCCAACGTCCTGACTTTC
CASSMDSSGANVLTF
>many|TRBD2|TRBV6-5|TRBJ2-1
TGTGCCAGCAGTCTCGGACTAGCTAGCTCCTACAATGAGCAGTTCTTC
CASSLGLASSYNEQFF
>medium-sized|.|TRBV12-2|TRBJ2-1
TGTGCAAGTCCCGAAAAGGTGCCCTACAATGAGCAGTTCTTC
CASPEKVPYNEQFF
>many|TRBD2|TRBV30|TRBJ2-1
TGTGCCTGGAGTCGCGGGAGAGTGGGTGAGCAGTTCTTC
CAWSRGRVGEQFF
>many|.|TRBV3-1|TRBJ2-2
TGTGCCAGCAGCCATTATGGAGCCACCGGGGAGCTGTTTTTT
CASSHYGATGELFF
>many|TRBD2|TRBV3-1|TRBJ2-3
TGTGCCAGCAGCCAAGGGCGGAGTTCAGGGACTACCGATTTGGATACGCAGTATTTT
CASSQGRSSGTTDLDTQYF
>many|.|TRBV6-2/TRBV6-3|TRBJ2-1
TGTGCCAGCAGTTCGGTCAGTGACAATGAGCAGTTCTTC
CASSSVSDNEQFF
>many|TRBD1|TRBV6-2/TRBV6-3|TRBJ2-5
TGTGCCAGCAGTCCACGACAGGGTCGGGATCAAGAGACCCAGTACTTC
CASSPRQGRDQETQYF
>many|.|TRBV20-1|TRBJ2-3
TGCAGTGCTAGAGATGGGGCTAGCCCTAGCACAGATACGCAGTATTTT
CSARDGASPSTDTQYF
>many|TRBD1|TRBV20-1|TRBJ2-7
TGCAGTGCCGAATCCCAGGGGGCTCCCTACGAGCAGTACTTC
CSAESQGAPYEQYF
>many|TRBD1|TRBV7-9|TRBJ2-2
TGTGCCAGCAGCCCGAGGACAGGGGTTGTCACCGGGGAGCTGTTTTTT
CASSPRTGVVTGELFF
>many|.|TRBV4-3|TRBJ1-1
TGCGCCAGCAGCCAAGAAGGTGGGACTGAAGCTTTCTTT
CASSQEGGTEAFF
>many|.|TRBV12-3/TRBV12-4|TRBJ2-7
TGTGCCAGCAGTTTATCGGTCAGGTCCATGGACGAGCAGTACTTC
CASSLSVRSMDEQYF
>many|TRBD1|TRBV11-3|TRBJ2-3
TGTGCCAGCAGCCCGGACAGGGAGTGGGTTAGCACAGATACGCAGTATTTT
CASSPDREWVSTDTQYF
>many|TRBD2|TRBV9|TRBJ2-1
TGTGCCAGCAGCGTAGATACTAGCGGGGTTAGCTCCTACAATGAGCAGTTCTTC
CASSVDTSGVSSYNEQFF
>many|TRBD2|TRBV5-1|TRBJ2-1
TGCGCCAGCACCGGACTAGCAGGCTCCTACAATGAGCAGTTCTTC
CASTGLAGSYNEQFF
>many|TRBD1|TRBV2|TRBJ2-3
TGTGCCAGCAGTCACTTAACAGGGGCAGATACGCAGTATTTT
CASSHLTGADTQYF
>many|TRBD2|TRBV20-1|TRBJ2-1
TGCAGTGCTAGTAACCTGTGGGCTAGCGGGAGGGAGGCCTACAATGAGCAGTTCTTC
CSASNLWASGREAYNEQFF
>many|TRBD1|TRBV6-2/TRBV6-3|TRBJ2-7
TGTGCCAGCAGTTCCGAAGGCAGGGGGCGATGGTACGAGCAGTACTTC
CASSSEGRGRWYEQYF
>.|.|TRBV18|TRBJ2-1
TGTGCCAGCTCACCCTACCAGGTATCAGGGAGCAATGAGCAGTTCTTC
CASSPYQVSGSNEQFF
>many|.|TRBV27|TRBJ2-1
TGTGCCAGCAGACTTTATGGCGCTAGCTCCTACAATGAGCAGTTCTTC
CASRLYGASSYNEQFF
>many|.|TRBV20-1|TRBJ1-1
TGCAGTGCTAGGAGCAAGGCAGGGCGGACTGAAGCTTTCTTT
CSARSKAGRTEAFF
>many|.|TRBV7-8|TRBJ1-1
TGTGCCAGCAGCTTAGACGATAGGGCTGAAGCTTTCTTT
CASSLDDRAEAFF
>many|.|TRBV12-3/TRBV12-4|TRBJ2-1
TGTGCCAGCAGCTTTAACAGGGATGAGCAGTTCTTC
CASSFNRDEQFF
>many|TRBD1|TRBV10-3|TRBJ2-7
TGTGCCATCAGTGGTTGGGACAGCGCCTACGAGCAGTACTTC
CAISGWDSAYEQYF
>many|TRBD2|TRBV5-1|TRBJ2-1
TGCGCCAGTTGTTCTAGCGGGAGCTCCTACAATGAGCAGTTCTTC
CASCSSGSSYNEQFF
>many|.|TRBV4-1|TRBJ1-4
TGCGCCAGCAGCCAGGTAGCCGGGACTTCAAATGAAAAACTGTTTTTT
CASSQVAGTSNEKLFF
>many|TRBD2|TRBV4-1|TRBJ2-3
TGCGCCAGCAGCCCGTCAGCGGGACTGACGCAGTATTTT
CASSPSAGLTQYF
>few|TRBD2|TRBV12-3/TRBV12-4|TRBJ2-5
TGTGCCAGCAGTGGACTAGCGGAAAAAGAGACCCAGTACTTC
CASSGLAEKETQYF
>many|TRBD1|TRBV20-1|TRBJ1-2
TGCAGTGCTAGAGAGGGAGGGGGCGTTAACTATGGCTACACCTTC
CSAREGGGVNYGYTF
>.|.|TRBV7-9|TRBJ1-1
TGTGCCAGCAGCTTAAATGAAGCTTTCTTT
CASSLNEAFF
>.|.|TRBV2|TRBJ2-7
TGTGCCAGCAAAGAGGCAGGGGTCGCCTACGAGCAGTACTTC
CASKEAGVAYEQYF
>many|TRBD2|TRBV15|TRBJ2-1
TGTGCCACCAGCGGTAGCGGGAGGTGGAATGAGCAGTTCTTC
CATSGSGRWNEQFF